The TCR beta chain described here comes from a study of T cells in Graves' hyperthyroidism and ophthalmopathy. Fresh peripheral blood, around 10 ml of it, supplied the PBMCs. Trimming cost V 8 bases and J 2 bases; bases outside gene matches: 8. The CDR3 runs to 15 residues. Germline V gene lookup returns CDR1 SNHLY and CDR2 FYNNEI. General observations from the study: Prediction of ophthalmopathy progression came a median approximately 6.6 months pre-onset. In blood, most of the thyroid clonotypes expanded above 0.001 were also present. A 13 V-J signature model discriminated ophthalmopathy versus stable hyperthyroidism.

This clonotype appeared many times. Its antigen is unknown. The source material, RNA transcripts, was used to amplify TCR beta CDR3 regions. HTBI primers were the set used in a first-round RT-PCR of the TCR CDR3. Via MiXCR, TCRdb re-called the multiplex PCR reads, giving one row per CDR3 protein. The sample has about 590,000 distinct CDR3 sequences, more than 13% seen once. The chain uses TRBV2 and TRBJ1-5; TRBD1 matches 8 bases. This receptor was obtained from a woman under 30 with Graves' ophthalmopathy. The source material was blood. This CDR3 reads CASAKQGGGNQPQHF. DNA of the CDR3: TGTGCCAGCGCAAAACAGGGGGGCGGCAATCAGCCCCAGCATTTT.